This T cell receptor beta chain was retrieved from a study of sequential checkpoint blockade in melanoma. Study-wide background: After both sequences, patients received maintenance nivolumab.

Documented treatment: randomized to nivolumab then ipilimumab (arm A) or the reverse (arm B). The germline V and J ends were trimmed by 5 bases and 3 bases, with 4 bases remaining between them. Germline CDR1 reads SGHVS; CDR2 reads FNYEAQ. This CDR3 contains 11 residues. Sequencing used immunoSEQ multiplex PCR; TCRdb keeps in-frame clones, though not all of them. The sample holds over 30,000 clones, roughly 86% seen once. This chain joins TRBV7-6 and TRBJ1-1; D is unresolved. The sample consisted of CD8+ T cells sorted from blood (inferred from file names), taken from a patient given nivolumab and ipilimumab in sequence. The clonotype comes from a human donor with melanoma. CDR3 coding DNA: TGTGCCAGCAGCCCAGACACTGAAGCTTTCTTT. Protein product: CASSPDTEAFF.